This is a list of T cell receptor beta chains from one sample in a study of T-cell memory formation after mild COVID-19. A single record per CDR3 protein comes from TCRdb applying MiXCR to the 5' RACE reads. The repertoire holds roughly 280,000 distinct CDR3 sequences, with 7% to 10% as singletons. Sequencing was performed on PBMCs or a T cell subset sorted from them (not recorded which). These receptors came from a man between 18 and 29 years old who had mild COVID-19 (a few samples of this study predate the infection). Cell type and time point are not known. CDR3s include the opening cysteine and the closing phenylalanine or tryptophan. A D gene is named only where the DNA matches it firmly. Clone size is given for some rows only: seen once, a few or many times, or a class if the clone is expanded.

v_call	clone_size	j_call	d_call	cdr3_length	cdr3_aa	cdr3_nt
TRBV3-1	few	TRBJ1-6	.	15	CASSQGSGANSPLHF	TGTGCCAGCAGCCAAGGTTCAGGGGCGAATTCACCCCTCCACTTT
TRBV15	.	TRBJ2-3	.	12	CATSRDIDTQYF	TGTGCCACCAGCAGAGATATAGATACGCAGTATTTT
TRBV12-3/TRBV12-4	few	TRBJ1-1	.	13	CASSREMNTEAFF	TGTGCCAGCAGTCGAGAGATGAACACTGAAGCTTTCTTT
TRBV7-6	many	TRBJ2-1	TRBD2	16	CASSLASGGQYNEQFF	TGTGCCAGCAGCTTAGCTAGCGGGGGGCAGTACAATGAGCAGTTCTTC
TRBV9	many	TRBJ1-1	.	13	CASSATLNTEAFF	TGTGCCAGCAGCGCCACCCTGAACACTGAAGCTTTCTTT
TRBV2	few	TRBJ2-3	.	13	CASTTMGTDTQYF	TGTGCCAGCACGACGATGGGCACAGATACGCAGTATTTT
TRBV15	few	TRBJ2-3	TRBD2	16	CATSRRLAGGPDTQYF	TGTGCCACCAGCAGACGACTAGCGGGGGGGCCGGATACGCAGTATTTT
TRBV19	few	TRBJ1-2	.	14	CASSHASRRGGYTF	TGTGCCAGTAGTCACGCGTCCAGGCGAGGTGGCTACACCTTC
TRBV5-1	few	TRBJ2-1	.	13	CASTADSYNEQFF	TGCGCCAGCACTGCGGACTCCTACAATGAGCAGTTCTTC
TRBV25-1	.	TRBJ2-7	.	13	CASEDTGGYEQYF	TGTGCCAGTGAGGACACGGGCGGCTACGAGCAGTACTTC
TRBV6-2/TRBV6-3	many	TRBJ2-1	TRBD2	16	CASSYLAGGIYNEQFF	TGTGCCAGCAGTTACCTAGCGGGGGGTATATACAATGAGCAGTTCTTC
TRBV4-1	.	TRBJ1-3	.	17	CASSQDGPGAEGNTIYF	TGCGCCAGCAGCCAAGATGGCCCAGGGGCGGAGGGAAACACCATATATTTT
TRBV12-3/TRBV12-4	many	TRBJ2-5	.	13	CASSQGIEETQYF	TGTGCCAGCAGCCAGGGGATCGAGGAGACCCAGTACTTC
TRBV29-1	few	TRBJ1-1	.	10	CGSAVTEAFF	TGCGGCTCGGCCGTCACTGAAGCTTTCTTT
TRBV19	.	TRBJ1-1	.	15	CASSIGQGGHTEAFF	TGTGCCAGTAGTATAGGGCAGGGAGGGCACACTGAAGCTTTCTTT
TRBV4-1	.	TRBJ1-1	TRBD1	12	CATTGASGEAFF	TGCGCCACCACAGGGGCGAGTGGTGAAGCTTTCTTT
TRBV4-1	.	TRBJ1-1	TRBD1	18	CASSQEGIPRTGWREAFF	TGCGCCAGCAGCCAAGAAGGGATCCCGAGGACAGGCTGGCGTGAAGCTTTCTTT
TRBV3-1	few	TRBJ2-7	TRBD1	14	CASSTRQGRNEQYF	TGTGCCAGCAGCACCCGACAGGGTCGGAACGAGCAGTACTTC
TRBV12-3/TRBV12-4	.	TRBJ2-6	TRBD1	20	CASSSTHRDRAVLGANVLTF	TGTGCCAGCAGTTCAACGCACCGGGACAGGGCGGTTTTGGGGGCCAACGTCCTGACTTTC
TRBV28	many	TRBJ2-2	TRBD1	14	CASREGQGVRELFF	TGTGCCAGCAGAGAGGGGCAGGGGGTGCGGGAGCTGTTTTTT
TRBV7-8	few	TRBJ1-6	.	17	CASSLANGGRTGSPLHF	TGTGCCAGCAGCTTAGCGAATGGCGGACGGACGGGTTCACCCCTCCACTTT
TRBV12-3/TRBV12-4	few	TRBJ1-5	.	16	CASTQQGHGSNQPQHF	TGTGCCAGCACCCAACAGGGACATGGTAGCAATCAGCCCCAGCATTTT
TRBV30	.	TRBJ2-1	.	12	CAWNPLISEQFF	TGTGCCTGGAACCCCTTAATCAGTGAGCAGTTCTTC